The present T cell receptor (beta chain) was sequenced within a study of CD8 T cells in Susac syndrome. This clonotype was recorded once. It was with random hexamers that roughly 0.45 to 1 ug RNA was reverse transcribed. TCRdb reprocessed the immunoSEQ multiplex PCR reads via MiXCR and lists one record per CDR3 protein. The table lists some 80,000 distinct CDR3 sequences, 94% of them singletons. The V gene's germline CDR1 is LGHDT and CDR2 YNNKEL (reference sequence). V lost 4 bases to trimming and J lost 1 base, with 11 bases between them. This CDR3 region has 14 residues. The receptor's source is a human donor in good health. The chain combines TRBV3-1 with TRBJ2-7; D ambiguous. The specimen was CD8+ T cells from PBMCs. In DNA form, the CDR3 reads TGTGCCAGCAGCCTAGGCCCAGGATCCTACGAGCAGTACGTC. This translates into CASSLGPGSYEQYV.